This T cell receptor (beta chain) is from a study of vaccination effects on CD4 cells after COVID-19. Study-level background: Post-vaccine draws lagged the second dose by a median of 72 days. Study-wide points: Healthy vaccine recipients' vaccine-induced clones were almost all SARS-CoV-2 mono-reactive.

Sequenced by immunoSEQ multiplex PCR; TCRdb stores in-frame clones only, minus some. Among over 60,000 clones listed, just under 75% were seen once. This clone is a singleton in its sample. Its antigen remains unknown. ViraFEST assay sequencing came after antigen-specific CD4+ T cells were expanded with viral peptide pools. Subsequent to a culture period of around 10 days, CD4+ T cells were isolated. All study participants received two doses of BNT162b2 or mRNA-1273 vaccine. Vaccine recipients lacked prior SARS-CoV-2 infection and had negative nucleocapsid antibodies. It was with about 10 IU/ml IL-2 and roughly 9.2 ug/ml peptides that 1.5 million to 2.5 million PBMC per well were cultured. Trimming took off 3 bases at V and 3 bases at J, with 8 bases between the two ends. This CDR3 comprises 13 residues.

Sequenced material: CD4+ T cells from PBMCs cultured with HCoV-229E spike peptides, taken after COVID-19 vaccination. The TCR originated in a human donor who received a COVID-19 vaccine. J is TRBJ1-2 and V is TRBV12-3 or TRBV12-4; D remains ambiguous. The CDR3 bases are TGTGCCAGCAGTTTCGAACCAGACTATGGCTACACCTTC. The encoded protein is CASSFEPDYGYTF.